This T cell receptor beta chain was identified during a study of CD8 T cells in ankylosing spondylitis. TCRdb processed the 5' RACE reads anew with MiXCR; each CDR3 protein has one entry. This sample has about 140,000 distinct CDR3 sequences, with about 6.7% found just once. Germline CDR1 and CDR2: SQVTM and ANQGSEA. This CDR3 region has 12 residues. Trimming cost V 4 bases and J 4 bases, with 10 bases left between them. Study-wide results and limits: Reports of some motif variants in reactive arthritis synovial fluid and blood predate this one. The study identified a TCR beta motif of under ten highly homologous variants that appeared characteristic of ankylosing spondylitis blood.

In its sample, this clonotype was seen a few times. Its antigen remains unknown. The rearrangement joins TRBV29-1 to TRBJ1-2; D remains unclear. The sequence was obtained from a female donor with ankylosing spondylitis or in good health (not recorded which). The sample was blood, either unsorted or a sorted T cell fraction (not recorded which). CDR3 region: CSVGGNTYGYTF. As DNA, the CDR3 is TGCAGCGTTGGGGGAAATACCTATGGCTACACCTTC. Filled out from reference TRBV29-1 and TRBJ1-2, the complete variable domain reads SAVISQKPSRDICQRGTSLTIQCQVDSQVTMMFWYRQQPGQSLTLIATANQGSEATYESGFVIDKFPISRPNLTFSTLTVSNMSPEDSSIYLCSVGGNTYGYTFGSGTRLTVV.